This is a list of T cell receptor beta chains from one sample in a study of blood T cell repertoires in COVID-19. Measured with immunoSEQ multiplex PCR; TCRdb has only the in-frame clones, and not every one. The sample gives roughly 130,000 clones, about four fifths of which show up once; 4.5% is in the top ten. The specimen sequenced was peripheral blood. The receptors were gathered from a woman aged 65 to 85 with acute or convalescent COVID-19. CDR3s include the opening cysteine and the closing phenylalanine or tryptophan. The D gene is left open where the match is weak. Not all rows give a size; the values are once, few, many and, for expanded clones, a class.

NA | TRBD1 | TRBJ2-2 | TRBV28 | TGTGCCAGCAGGGTCGACAGGGCGAACACCGGGGAGCTGTTTTTT | CASRVDRANTGELFF
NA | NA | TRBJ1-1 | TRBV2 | TGTGCCAGCAGCCCACAGGGCCCGAACACTGAAGCTTTCTTT | CASSPQGPNTEAFF
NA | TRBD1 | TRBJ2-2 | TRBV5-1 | TGCGCCAGCAGTTTGGAAGCAGGGGGTCGGACCGGGGAGCTGTTTTTT | CASSLEAGGRTGELFF
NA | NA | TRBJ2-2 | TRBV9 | TGTGCCAGCAGCGTAGACATCCGAAACACCGGGGAGCTGTTTTTT | CASSVDIRNTGELFF
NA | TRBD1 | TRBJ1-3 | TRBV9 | TGTGCCAGCAGCCTCCGAACAGGGGTGAATTGGGGAAACACCATATATTTT | CASSLRTGVNWGNTIYF
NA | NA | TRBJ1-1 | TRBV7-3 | TGTGCCAGCAGCTTACAGGCTGGCGGGGTGGCCACTGAAGCTTTCTTT | CASSLQAGGVATEAFF
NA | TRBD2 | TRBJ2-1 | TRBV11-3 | TGTGCCAGCAGCCCGCGACTAGCGCACAATGAGCAGTTCTTC | CASSPRLAHNEQFF
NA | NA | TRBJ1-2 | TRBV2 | TGTGCCAGCAGTGAAGGTGGCAGGGGCCGGAATGGCTACACCTTC | CASSEGGRGRNGYTF
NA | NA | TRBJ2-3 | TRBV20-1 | TGCAGTGCTAGGCCCGGTGGTACGCAGTATTTT | CSARPGGTQYF
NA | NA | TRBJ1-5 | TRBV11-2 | TGTGCCAGCAGCTTACCGCCCCAGGGGACCATTAGCAATCAGCCCCAGCATTTT | CASSLPPQGTISNQPQHF
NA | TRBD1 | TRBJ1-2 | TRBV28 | TGTGCCAGCAGCTCGGGACAGGGGGGCTATGGCTACACCTTC | CASSSGQGGYGYTF
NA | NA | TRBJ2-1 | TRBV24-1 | TGTGCCACCCGCGGGCGGGGGCGGGGGAATGAGCAGTTCTTC | CATRGRGRGNEQFF
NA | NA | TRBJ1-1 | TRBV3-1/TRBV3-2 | TGTGCCAGCAGCCAAGATTGGTTGACAGCCTCTGAAGCTTTCTTT | CASSQDWLTASEAFF
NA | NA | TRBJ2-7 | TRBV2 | TGTGCCAGCAGTGGACTCTCCTACGAGCAGTACTTC | CASSGLSYEQYF
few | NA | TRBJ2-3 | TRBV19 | TGTGCCAGTAGCCAAACCGGGACACCTTTGAATACGCAGTATTTT | CASSQTGTPLNTQYF
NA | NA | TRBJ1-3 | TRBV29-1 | TGCAGCGTTCAAGTCGGACACTCTGGAAACACCATATATTTT | CSVQVGHSGNTIYF
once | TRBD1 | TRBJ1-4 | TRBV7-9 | TGTGCCAGCAGCTCACGGACAGGGAGGTGGGAAAAACTGTTTTTT | CASSSRTGRWEKLFF
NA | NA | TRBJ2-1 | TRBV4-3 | TGCGCCAGCAGCCAAGTATTTTCTAGTCGGGATGAGCAGTTCTTC | CASSQVFSSRDEQFF
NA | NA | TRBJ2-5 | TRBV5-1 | TGCGCCAGCAGGGGCCTAGCAGGAGAGACCCAGTACTTC | CASRGLAGETQYF
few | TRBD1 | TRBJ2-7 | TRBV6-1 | TGTGCCAGCAGTGATCGGACAGGTGTAGTTGACGAGCAGTACTTC | CASSDRTGVVDEQYF
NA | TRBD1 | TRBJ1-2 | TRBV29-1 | TGCAGCGGCCGACAGGGGCACTATGGCTACACCTTC | CSGRQGHYGYTF
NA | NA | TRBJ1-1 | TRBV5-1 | TGCGCCAGCAGCTCAGGATTAACTGAAGCTTTCTTT | CASSSGLTEAFF
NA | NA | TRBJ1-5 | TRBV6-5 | TGTGCCACTGTTACAGGGTACCAGCCCCAGCATTTT | CATVTGYQPQHF
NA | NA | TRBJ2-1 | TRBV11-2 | TGTGCCAGCAGCTACCAGACTAACAATGAGCAGTTCTTC | CASSYQTNNEQFF